Listed below are T cell receptor beta chains from one sample, sequenced in a study of T-cell memory formation after mild COVID-19. TCRdb re-analysed the 5' RACE reads in MiXCR, keeping a single row per CDR3 protein. This repertoire shows 400,000 to 550,000 distinct CDR3 sequences, roughly 25% found once; its top ten account for under 15%. Sequenced sample: PBMCs or a T cell subset sorted from them (not recorded which). All receptors come from an adult woman who had mild COVID-19 (a few samples of this study predate the infection). Cell type and time point are not known. Each CDR3 is given with its conserved first and last residue. Each record gives: V gene, J gene, clone size, D gene, CDR3 DNA, CDR3 protein. The D gene is left open where the match is weak. Size tells how often a clone was seen (once, few, many) or the class of an expanded clone, and some rows leave it out.

v_gene: TRBV9
j_gene: TRBJ2-1
abundance: many
d_gene: TRBD2
CDR3nt: TGTGCCAGCAGCGTAGCTTTACTAGCGAGCTACAATGAGCAGTTCTTC
CDR3aa: CASSVALLASYNEQFF

v_gene: TRBV5-6
j_gene: TRBJ1-4
abundance: NA
d_gene: NA
CDR3nt: TGTGCCAGCAGCTTAGGAGGAAAACTGTTTTTT
CDR3aa: CASSLGGKLFF

v_gene: TRBV5-6
j_gene: TRBJ1-5
abundance: NA
d_gene: TRBD1
CDR3nt: TGTGCCAGCAGCACACAGGGACAGCCCGTCCAGCCCCAGCATTTT
CDR3aa: CASSTQGQPVQPQHF

v_gene: TRBV12-3/TRBV12-4
j_gene: TRBJ2-1
abundance: NA
d_gene: TRBD1
CDR3nt: TGTGCCAGCACCCGGGGACAGGGGAGCTCCTACAATGAGCAGTTCTTC
CDR3aa: CASTRGQGSSYNEQFF

v_gene: TRBV7-6
j_gene: TRBJ1-6
abundance: many
d_gene: NA
CDR3nt: TGTGCCAGCAGCTTATCCCAGGGTAATTCACCCCTCCACTTT
CDR3aa: CASSLSQGNSPLHF

v_gene: TRBV5-1
j_gene: TRBJ2-3
abundance: NA
d_gene: NA
CDR3nt: TGCGCCAGCAGCCCGGGCCGCGGGATCACAGATACGCAGTATTTT
CDR3aa: CASSPGRGITDTQYF

v_gene: TRBV7-2
j_gene: TRBJ2-5
abundance: many
d_gene: NA
CDR3nt: TGTGCCAGCAGCCGTATACAGGGAGCAGAGACCCAGTACTTC
CDR3aa: CASSRIQGAETQYF

v_gene: TRBV3-1
j_gene: TRBJ2-7
abundance: few
d_gene: NA
CDR3nt: TGTGCCAGCAGCCCCAGGGGTCGCGAGCAGTACTTC
CDR3aa: CASSPRGREQYF

v_gene: TRBV7-9
j_gene: TRBJ2-2
abundance: NA
d_gene: TRBD1
CDR3nt: TGTGCCAGCAGCCATAGACAGGGAATCTATACCGGGGAGCTGTTTTTT
CDR3aa: CASSHRQGIYTGELFF

v_gene: TRBV11-2
j_gene: TRBJ2-3
abundance: few
d_gene: NA
CDR3nt: TGTGCCAGCAGCCCCCGTAGTCGCTCTCTCACAGATACGCAGTATTTT
CDR3aa: CASSPRSRSLTDTQYF

v_gene: TRBV29-1
j_gene: TRBJ2-1
abundance: few
d_gene: TRBD2
CDR3nt: TGCAGCGCCGGAGGACTAGCGGGAGTTTTGGTCTACAATGAGCAGTTCTTC
CDR3aa: CSAGGLAGVLVYNEQFF

v_gene: TRBV28
j_gene: TRBJ2-1
abundance: few
d_gene: TRBD2
CDR3nt: TGTGCCAGCAGCCCCCTCAACGGGAGGCGAAATGAGCAGTTCTTC
CDR3aa: CASSPLNGRRNEQFF

v_gene: TRBV24-1
j_gene: TRBJ2-3
abundance: NA
d_gene: TRBD1
CDR3nt: TGTGCCACCGGGACAGGGAGCACAGATACGCAGTATTTT
CDR3aa: CATGTGSTDTQYF

v_gene: TRBV6-4
j_gene: TRBJ1-1
abundance: few
d_gene: NA
CDR3nt: TGTGGGGGGGACACTGAAGCTTTCTTT
CDR3aa: CGGDTEAFF

v_gene: TRBV20-1
j_gene: TRBJ1-1
abundance: NA
d_gene: NA
CDR3nt: TGCAGTGCTAGAGTGGGCAGGAACACTGAAGCTTTCTTT
CDR3aa: CSARVGRNTEAFF

v_gene: TRBV30
j_gene: TRBJ2-5
abundance: few
d_gene: TRBD1
CDR3nt: TGTGCCTGGAGTGCCGTTTCACAGGGGACCCAAGAGACCCAGTACTTC
CDR3aa: CAWSAVSQGTQETQYF

v_gene: TRBV12-3/TRBV12-4
j_gene: TRBJ2-3
abundance: few
d_gene: NA
CDR3nt: TGTGCCAGCAGTTTTGTCGCCGGGGGCTTAGATACGCAGTATTTT
CDR3aa: CASSFVAGGLDTQYF

v_gene: TRBV5-6
j_gene: TRBJ2-7
abundance: few
d_gene: TRBD2
CDR3nt: TGTGCCAGCAGCTTGCAGGGGCGGGGGGCCGCCTACGAGCAGTACTTC
CDR3aa: CASSLQGRGAAYEQYF

v_gene: TRBV7-8
j_gene: TRBJ2-5
abundance: few
d_gene: NA
CDR3nt: TGTGCCAGCAGCTTAAGGGGGGGACTCTCCTACCAAGAGACCCAGTACTTC
CDR3aa: CASSLRGGLSYQETQYF

v_gene: TRBV5-4
j_gene: TRBJ1-2
abundance: few
d_gene: NA
CDR3nt: TGTGCCAGCAGGCGGGGACTTCCCACCGAGGGGGGCTACACCTTC
CDR3aa: CASRRGLPTEGGYTF

v_gene: TRBV12-3/TRBV12-4
j_gene: TRBJ1-1
abundance: NA
d_gene: NA
CDR3nt: TGTGCCAGCAGTTTACGGAGGGGCGACACTGAAGCTTTCTTT
CDR3aa: CASSLRRGDTEAFF

v_gene: TRBV29-1
j_gene: TRBJ2-5
abundance: NA
d_gene: TRBD1
CDR3nt: TGCAGCGTTTCCCCCGGGACAGGACAAGAGACCCAGTACTTC
CDR3aa: CSVSPGTGQETQYF

v_gene: TRBV14
j_gene: TRBJ2-1
abundance: NA
d_gene: NA
CDR3nt: TGTGCCAGCAGCCAAGTCAGGGGGGTTTACAATGAGCAGTTCTTC
CDR3aa: CASSQVRGVYNEQFF

v_gene: TRBV6-1
j_gene: TRBJ1-2
abundance: NA
d_gene: NA
CDR3nt: TGTGCCAGCAGTGAACGCAGTGGGGCCGGACCCTATGGCTACACCTTC
CDR3aa: CASSERSGAGPYGYTF

v_gene: TRBV5-6
j_gene: TRBJ2-3
abundance: few
d_gene: NA
CDR3nt: TGTGCCAGCAGCTTGGCCACGGACCCTAGGGCGGAATATACGCAGTATTTT
CDR3aa: CASSLATDPRAEYTQYF

v_gene: TRBV5-1
j_gene: TRBJ2-3
abundance: NA
d_gene: NA
CDR3nt: TGCGCCAGCAGCTCCGGACCTACCTCAGGCACAGATACGCAGTATTTT
CDR3aa: CASSSGPTSGTDTQYF

v_gene: TRBV10-1
j_gene: TRBJ2-7
abundance: NA
d_gene: NA
CDR3nt: TGCGCCAGCAGTTTCAGGGGAAGGGTCTCCTACGAGCAGTACTTC
CDR3aa: CASSFRGRVSYEQYF

v_gene: TRBV6-6
j_gene: TRBJ2-6
abundance: few
d_gene: TRBD1
CDR3nt: TGTGCCAGCATAGCCGGGACAGCGACTGGGTTTAGCTCTGGGGCCAACGTCCTGACTTTC
CDR3aa: CASIAGTATGFSSGANVLTF

v_gene: TRBV11-3
j_gene: TRBJ2-7
abundance: few
d_gene: NA
CDR3nt: TGTGCCAGCAGCTTAGGGGGCCCCTACTACGAGCAGTACTTC
CDR3aa: CASSLGGPYYEQYF

v_gene: TRBV7-9
j_gene: TRBJ2-3
abundance: few
d_gene: TRBD2
CDR3nt: TGTGCCAGCAGCTTAGCGGGGGGGATTGATACGCAGTATTTT
CDR3aa: CASSLAGGIDTQYF

v_gene: TRBV20-1
j_gene: TRBJ2-7
abundance: NA
d_gene: NA
CDR3nt: TGCAGTGCTAGAGTGTTGACAGGTCTCCACGAGCAGTACTTC
CDR3aa: CSARVLTGLHEQYF

v_gene: TRBV4-1
j_gene: TRBJ2-7
abundance: NA
d_gene: NA
CDR3nt: TGCGCCAGCAGCCAAGCGGAGAGTGGGCTCTCCTACGAGCAGTACTTC
CDR3aa: CASSQAESGLSYEQYF

v_gene: TRBV18
j_gene: TRBJ2-7
abundance: NA
d_gene: TRBD1
CDR3nt: TGTGCCAGCTCACCAACCGGGACAGATGTAAGTAGCGAGCAGTACTTC
CDR3aa: CASSPTGTDVSSEQYF

v_gene: TRBV12-3/TRBV12-4
j_gene: TRBJ2-7
abundance: NA
d_gene: NA
CDR3nt: TGTGCCAGCAGTCCCGGCGGCAGACTCTCCTACGAGCAGTACTTC
CDR3aa: CASSPGGRLSYEQYF

v_gene: TRBV7-8
j_gene: TRBJ2-4
abundance: NA
d_gene: NA
CDR3nt: TGTGCCAGCAGCCCTCGACAAAAGTGGGACATTCAGTACTTC
CDR3aa: CASSPRQKWDIQYF

v_gene: TRBV7-2
j_gene: TRBJ1-3
abundance: NA
d_gene: NA
CDR3nt: TGTGCCAGCAGCCCGGACAACTCTGGAAACACCATATATTTT
CDR3aa: CASSPDNSGNTIYF

v_gene: TRBV5-1
j_gene: TRBJ2-5
abundance: NA
d_gene: TRBD2
CDR3nt: TGCGCCAGCAGGCCCGGGACTAGTGGAGAGACCCAGTACTTC
CDR3aa: CASRPGTSGETQYF

v_gene: TRBV6-2/TRBV6-3
j_gene: TRBJ1-1
abundance: NA
d_gene: NA
CDR3nt: TGTGCCAGCAGTTTACACCCGGGGGGCACTGAAGCTTTCTTT
CDR3aa: CASSLHPGGTEAFF

v_gene: TRBV24-1
j_gene: TRBJ2-7
abundance: few
d_gene: TRBD1
CDR3nt: TGTGCCACCAGTGATTCGTACAGGGGCTCCTACGAGCAGTACTTC
CDR3aa: CATSDSYRGSYEQYF

v_gene: TRBV29-1
j_gene: TRBJ2-1
abundance: NA
d_gene: NA
CDR3nt: TGCAGCGTTGAAGATGGGCCCTACAATGAGCAGTTCTTC
CDR3aa: CSVEDGPYNEQFF

v_gene: TRBV5-1
j_gene: TRBJ2-3
abundance: few
d_gene: NA
CDR3nt: TGCGCCAGCAGCTTGGTTACTCAGACAGATACGCAGTATTTT
CDR3aa: CASSLVTQTDTQYF

v_gene: TRBV5-1
j_gene: TRBJ2-1
abundance: NA
d_gene: NA
CDR3nt: TGCGCCAGCAGCTTGGGACCGGGGGTGAACAATGAGCAGTTCTTC
CDR3aa: CASSLGPGVNNEQFF

v_gene: TRBV24-1
j_gene: TRBJ2-2
abundance: NA
d_gene: NA
CDR3nt: TGTGCCACCAGTGCTAGGATCACCGGGGAGCTGTTTTTT
CDR3aa: CATSARITGELFF

v_gene: TRBV18
j_gene: TRBJ1-1
abundance: many
d_gene: NA
CDR3nt: TGTGCCAGCTCACCGAACGACCCGGGAGGGGGCACTGAAGCTTTCTTT
CDR3aa: CASSPNDPGGGTEAFF

v_gene: TRBV12-3/TRBV12-4
j_gene: TRBJ2-1
abundance: few
d_gene: NA
CDR3nt: TGTGCCAGCAGCCTAGGGGAGGGGGGCAATGAGCAGTTCTTC
CDR3aa: CASSLGEGGNEQFF

v_gene: TRBV9
j_gene: TRBJ1-1
abundance: few
d_gene: NA
CDR3nt: TGTGCCAGCAGCGTAGAGGGTGCGGGTACTGAAGCTTTCTTT
CDR3aa: CASSVEGAGTEAFF

v_gene: TRBV11-2
j_gene: TRBJ2-1
abundance: few
d_gene: NA
CDR3nt: TGTGCCAGCAGCTTAGTATCATCGTGGCAGTTCTTC
CDR3aa: CASSLVSSWQFF

v_gene: TRBV5-1
j_gene: TRBJ2-7
abundance: few
d_gene: NA
CDR3nt: TGCGCCAGCAGCTTGGAGGTGACGACTTACGAGCAGTACTTC
CDR3aa: CASSLEVTTYEQYF